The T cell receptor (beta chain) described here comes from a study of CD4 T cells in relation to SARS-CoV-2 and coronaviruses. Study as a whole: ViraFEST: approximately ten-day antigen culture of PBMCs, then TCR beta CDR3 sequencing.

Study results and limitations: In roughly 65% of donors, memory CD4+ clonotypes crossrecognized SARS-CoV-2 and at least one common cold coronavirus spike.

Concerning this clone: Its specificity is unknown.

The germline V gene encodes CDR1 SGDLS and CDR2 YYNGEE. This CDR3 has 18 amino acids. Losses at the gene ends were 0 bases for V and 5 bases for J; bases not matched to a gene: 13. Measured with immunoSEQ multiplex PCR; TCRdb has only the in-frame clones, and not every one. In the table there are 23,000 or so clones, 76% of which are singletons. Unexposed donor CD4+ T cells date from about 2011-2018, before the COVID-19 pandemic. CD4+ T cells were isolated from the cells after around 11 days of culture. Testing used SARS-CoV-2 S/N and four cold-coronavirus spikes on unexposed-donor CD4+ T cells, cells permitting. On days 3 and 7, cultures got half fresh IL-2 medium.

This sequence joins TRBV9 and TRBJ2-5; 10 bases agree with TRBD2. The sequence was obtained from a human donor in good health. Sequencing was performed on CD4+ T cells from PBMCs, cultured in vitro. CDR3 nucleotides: TGTGCCAGCAGCGTAGGTCCTAGCGGGGGATTCCTCTGGGAGACCCAGTACTTC. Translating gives CASSVGPSGGFLWETQYF. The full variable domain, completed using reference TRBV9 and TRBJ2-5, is DSGVTQTPKHLITATGQRVTLRCSPRSGDLSVYWYQQSLDQGLQFLIQYYNGEERAKGNILERFSAQQFPDLHSELNLSSLELGDSALYFCASSVGPSGGFLWETQYFGPGTRLLVL.